A single sample is the source of the 18 T cell receptor beta chains below, sequenced in a study of T-cell reconstitution after alpha-beta-depleted transplantation in children (dated by TCRdb to the mid-2010s). The treatment or condition label on this specimen signifies: allogeneic hematopoietic cell transplantation with graft depleted of TCRalphabeta T cells and CD19 B cells. Library generation was performed with PCR. These reads were obtained on an Illumina HiSeq 2500. TCR libraries were prepared with molecular barcoding, using unique molecular identifiers to normalize TCRbeta repertoire quantification. The public reads were reanalyzed by TCRdb: fastp trimming at Q25, MiXCR alignment, in-frame beta chains only. Each record represents a unique CDR3 protein, reported with the most common genes and DNA among its rows. Across this sample there are 800,000 to 1,000,000 distinct CDR3 sequences, with roughly 29% seen only once. 28% of the sample is in the top ten clones.

The input for sequencing was PBMCs, mostly from graft donor cells, taken 360 days after TCRalphabeta/CD19-depleted stem cell transplant. The origin of the receptors is a boy in the first two years of life who had a stem cell transplant for SCID, so the T cells may come from the graft donor.

The chain recombines TRBV3-1 with TRBJ2-7; D ambiguous. Germline V gene sequence: CDR1 LGHDT, CDR2 YNNKEL (reference sequence). Trimming pared 0 bases from V and 4 bases from J, leaving 10 bases between. The length of the CDR3 is 14 residues. This chain's CDR3 is CASSQDLPGYEQYF. CDR3 DNA sequence: TGTGCCAGCAGCCAAGATCTCCCCGGTTACGAGCAGTACTTC.

The J gene is TRBJ2-5, the V gene TRBV9; either TRBD1 or TRBD2 may fit D (5 bases each). Trimming took 3 bases from V and 1 from J, leaving 13 bases between them. This CDR3 is built from 15 residues. Germline V gives CDR1 SGDLS, CDR2 YYNGEE. CDR3: CASSEGTAVQETQYF. The DNA for the CDR3 is TGTGCCAGCAGCGAGGGGACCGCCGTCCAAGAGACCCAGTACTTC.

The chain links TRBV20-1 to TRBJ2-5; D gene unclear. Germline CDR1 reads DFQATT; CDR2 reads SNEGSKA (reference sequence). The V end was cut by 3 bases, the J end by 4 bases, with 9 bases between. The CDR3 sequence is 12 residues long. The CDR3 spells CSASPEGETQYF. Here the CDR3 DNA reads TGCAGTGCTAGCCCAGAAGGAGAGACCCAGTACTTC.

V is TRBV27 and J is TRBJ1-6; the D is unclear. Trimming shortened V by 1 base and J by 10 bases, and 8 bases separated the two germline ends. The germline V gene has CDR1 MNHEY and CDR2 SMNVEV (reference sequence). This CDR3 comprises 13 residues. The CDR3 DNA is TGTGCCAGCAGTTTATGGGTAAACTCACCCCTCCACTTT. Protein product: CASSLWVNSPLHF.

A few counts support this clonotype. The chain carries TRBV12-3 or TRBV12-4 and TRBJ2-1, with 7 bases that match TRBD2. The CDR3 is 15 amino acids. V lost 1 base, J lost 6 bases, and 6 bases stayed unmatched. In DNA, the CDR3 is TGTGCCAGCAGTTTAGTTGGGACTATCTCCAATGAGCAGTTCTTC. It codes for CASSLVGTISNEQFF.

The gene calls are TRBV4-3 and TRBJ2-1; D is perhaps TRBD2 (5 bases). Per germline, CDR1 LGHNA and CDR2 YSLEER. This CDR3 spans 15 amino acids. Trimming cost V 3 bases and J 5 bases, with 14 bases left between them. CDR3 DNA sequence: TGCGCCAGCAGCCAGGACTCCGGACCGAACAATGAGCAGTTCTTC. This encodes CASSQDSGPNNEQFF.

This clonotype was seen ten or more times. This sequence joins TRBV7-2 and TRBJ2-3, with 11 bases identical to TRBD2. V lost 2 bases and J lost 4; bases outside the gene matches: 14. CDR3 length: 19 residues. Germline loops: CDR1 SGHTA, CDR2 FQGNSA. Here the CDR3 DNA reads TGTGCCAGCAGCTTACCGATCACCATAGCGGGGGGGCCCCCAGATACGCAGTATTTT. It is translated as CASSLPITIAGGPPDTQYF.

The rearrangement links TRBV3-1 to TRBJ2-5; the match to TRBD2 covers 8 bases. This CDR3 spans 16 amino acids. The V and J ends lost 4 bases and 2 bases, in that order; junction bases with no gene match: 9. CDR1 is LGHDT, CDR2 YNNKEL, per germline (reference sequence). This CDR3 is CASSPFGGGEQETQYF. The CDR3 DNA sequence: TGTGCCAGCAGCCCCTTCGGGGGGGGCGAACAAGAGACCCAGTACTTC.

This clonotype has ten or more counts. V is TRBV28 and J is TRBJ2-7; D is uncertain. Germline CDR1 is MDHEN and CDR2 is SYDVKM. The ends were cut back, 6 bases at V and 2 bases at J, with 11 bases in the middle. The CDR3 runs to 13 residues. The CDR3 spells CASRRSGAYEQYF. DNA for the CDR3: TGTGCCAGCAGGCGATCAGGCGCCTACGAGCAGTACTTC.

The table lists this clonotype with a few counts. This chain connects TRBV5-1 to TRBJ2-5; 7 bases match TRBD1. CDR1 is SGHRS and CDR2 is YFSETQ in the germline V gene. This CDR3 is built from 13 residues. Unmatched junction bases numbered 5, after V lost 6 bases and J lost 3 bases. The CDR3 here is CASTAQGKETQYF. The CDR3 nucleotides are TGCGCCAGCACGGCACAGGGGAAAGAGACCCAGTACTTC.

This clonotype was counted only a few times. The chain employs TRBV6-2 or TRBV6-3 and TRBJ1-5; D ambiguous. CDR3 length: 14 amino acids. Germline V gene sequence: CDR1 MNHEY, CDR2 SVGEGT. V lost 8 bases and J lost 11, with 22 bases in between. CDR3 nucleotides: TGTGCCAGCGCTTCGTACGGTCTCGAAGGTGCCCAGCATTTT. It encodes CASASYGLEGAQHF.

The CDR3 sequence is CASSLHLDSFFMNTEAFF. The CDR3 DNA sequence: TGTGCCAGCAGCTTACATCTGGACAGTTTCTTCATGAACACTGAAGCTTTCTTT. The V call is TRBV11-1, the J call TRBJ1-1; possible D gene TRBD1, 6 bases. V was clipped by 2 bases and J by 0 bases, with 19 bases between them. The germline CDR1 and CDR2 sequences are SGHAT and FQDESV (reference sequence). The CDR3 extends over 18 amino acids.

This clonotype was observed a handful of times. The CDR3 carries no conserved terminal phenylalanine or tryptophan, so it likely arises from a read error. Because the CDR3's place on the DNA is in doubt, the DNA is left out and the CDR3 is given as listed by TCRdb. The chain is built from TRBV12-3 or TRBV12-4 and TRBJ2-7; the D call in the table, TRBD1, was not verified against the DNA. Termini included, the CDR3 measures 11 amino acids. CDR3 protein: CASSLAGTVEI.

The rearrangement uses TRBV6-2 or TRBV6-3 and TRBJ2-1, with 8 bases fitting TRBD2. The CDR3 contains 14 residues. V lost 5 bases and J lost 15; bases outside the gene matches: 15. Per the germline V gene, CDR1 is MNHEY and CDR2 is SVGEGT. The CDR3 loop is CASSRGGPTVGRFF. CDR3 in DNA: TGTGCCAGCAGTCGCGGGGGGCCGACTGTCGGTCGGTTCTTC.

This chain links TRBV12-3 or TRBV12-4 with TRBJ2-3, with D uncertain. The CDR3 is 15 residues long. Deletions cut 6 bases from V and 3 bases from J, with 16 bases between. The CDR3 coding sequence is TGTGCCAGCAGCCTAGGCGGTTTGATGACAGATACGCAGTATTTT. This encodes CASSLGGLMTDTQYF.

At least ten counts were recorded for this clonotype. This chain links TRBV4-1 with TRBJ1-2; 8 positions agree with TRBD1. Germline assignment: CDR1 MGHRA and CDR2 YSYEKL. There are 13 residues in the CDR3. V was pared by 4 bases and J by 5 bases, with 3 bases of the junction left unmatched. The CDR3 sequence: CASSPTGGYGYTF. The CDR3 DNA is TGCGCCAGCAGCCCCACAGGGGGGTATGGCTACACCTTC.

The V gene is TRBV4-3, the J gene TRBJ2-1, with TRBD1 matching 8 bases. This CDR3 spans 16 amino acids. Trimming cost V 3 bases and J 7 bases; bases outside gene matches: 11. Germline CDR1 LGHNA, CDR2 YSLEER. The DNA of the CDR3 is TGCGCCAGCAGCCATATAGGACAGGGTGGGTGGAATGAGCAGTTCTTC. As protein: CASSHIGQGGWNEQFF.

This clonotype occurred many times. V is TRBV7-2 and J is TRBJ2-1; 8 bases agree with TRBD2. V shed 4 bases, J shed 14 bases, and the junction held 7 bases outside the gene matches. Germline CDR1 and CDR2: SGHTA and FQGNSA. The CDR3 is made up of 12 amino acids. CDR3 nucleotides: TGTGCCAGCAGCTCAAGCGGGGGTCGGGAGTTCTTC. Amino acids: CASSSSGGREFF.